The source of this T cell receptor (beta chain) is a study of cytotoxic CD8 clonotypes in ibrutinib-treated CLL. Whole-study context: Patients attained roughly 25 partial and 2 complete responses; at median 68 months, around 15 remained remitted while 12 progressed. Study conclusions and caveats: Public clonotypes were seen rarely and were contracted or stable on treatment.

With respect to this clone: Its antigen is undetermined.

The assay was immunoSEQ multiplex PCR, and TCRdb's table has in-frame clones only and misses some. The sample contains approximately 25,000 clones, approximately 67% of which appear only once. The CDR3 has 15 amino acids. The germline CDR1 and CDR2 sequences are SEHNR and FQNEAQ (reference sequence). The V segment lost 1 base and the J segment 4 bases; nucleotides outside the gene matches: 2. The specimen was PBMCs, collected at disease progression, from a patient treated with ibrutinib. J is TRBJ2-1 and V is TRBV7-9; 9 bases fit TRBD2. The source of this sequence is a human donor with chronic lymphocytic leukemia. The CDR3 DNA follows: TGTGCCAGCAGCTTAGGTAGCGGGGGTTACAATGAGCAGTTCTTC. Its protein is CASSLGSGGYNEQFF.